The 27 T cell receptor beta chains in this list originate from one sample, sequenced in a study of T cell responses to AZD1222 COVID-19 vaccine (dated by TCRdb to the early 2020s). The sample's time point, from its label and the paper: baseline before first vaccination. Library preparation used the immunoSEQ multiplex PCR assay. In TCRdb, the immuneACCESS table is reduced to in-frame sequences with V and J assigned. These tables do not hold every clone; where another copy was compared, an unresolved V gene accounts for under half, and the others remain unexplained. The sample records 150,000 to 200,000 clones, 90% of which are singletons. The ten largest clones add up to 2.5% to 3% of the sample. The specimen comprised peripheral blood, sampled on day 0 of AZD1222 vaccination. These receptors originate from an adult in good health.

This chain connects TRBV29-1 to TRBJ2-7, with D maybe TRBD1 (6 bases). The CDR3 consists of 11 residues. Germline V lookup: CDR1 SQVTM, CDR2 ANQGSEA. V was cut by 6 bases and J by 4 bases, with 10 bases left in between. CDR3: CSVVDRYEQYF. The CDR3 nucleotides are TGCAGCGTGGTGGACAGATACGAGCAGTACTTC.

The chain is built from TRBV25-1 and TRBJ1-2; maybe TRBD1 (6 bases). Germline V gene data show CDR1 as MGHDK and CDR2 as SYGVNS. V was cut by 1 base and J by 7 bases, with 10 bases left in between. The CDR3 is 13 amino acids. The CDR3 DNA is TGTGCCAGCAGTGAATTGGGAGGGGGTGGCTACACCTTC. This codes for CASSELGGGGYTF.

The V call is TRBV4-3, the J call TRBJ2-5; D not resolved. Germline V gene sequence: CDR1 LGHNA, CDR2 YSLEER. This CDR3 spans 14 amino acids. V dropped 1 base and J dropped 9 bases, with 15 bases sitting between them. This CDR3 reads CASSQGPSLGAQYF. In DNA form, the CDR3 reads TGCGCCAGCAGCCAAGGCCCTTCGTTGGGTGCCCAGTACTTC.

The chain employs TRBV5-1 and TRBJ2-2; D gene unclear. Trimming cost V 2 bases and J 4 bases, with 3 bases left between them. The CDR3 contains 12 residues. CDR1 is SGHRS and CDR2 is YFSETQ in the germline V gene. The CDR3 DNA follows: TGCGCCAGCAGCTTTAGCACCGGGGAGCTGTTTTTT. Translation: CASSFSTGELFF.

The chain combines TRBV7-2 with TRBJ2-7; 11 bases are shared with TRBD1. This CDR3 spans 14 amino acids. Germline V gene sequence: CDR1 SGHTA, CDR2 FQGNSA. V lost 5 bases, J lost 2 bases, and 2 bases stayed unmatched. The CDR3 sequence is CASSEGQGAYEQYF. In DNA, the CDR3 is TGTGCCAGCAGCGAGGGACAGGGGGCCTACGAGCAGTACTTC. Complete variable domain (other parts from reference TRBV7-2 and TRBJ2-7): GAGVSQSPSNKVTEKGKDVELRCDPISGHTALYWYRQSLGQGLEFLIYFQGNSAPDKSGLPSDRFSAERTGGSVSTLTIQRTQQEDSAVYLCASSEGQGAYEQYFGPGTRLTVT.

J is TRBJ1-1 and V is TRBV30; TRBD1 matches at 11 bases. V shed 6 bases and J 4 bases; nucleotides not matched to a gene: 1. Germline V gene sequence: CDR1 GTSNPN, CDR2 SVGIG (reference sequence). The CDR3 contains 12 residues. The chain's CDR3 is CACGQGATEAFF. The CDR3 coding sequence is TGTGCCTGTGGACAGGGGGCCACTGAAGCTTTCTTT.

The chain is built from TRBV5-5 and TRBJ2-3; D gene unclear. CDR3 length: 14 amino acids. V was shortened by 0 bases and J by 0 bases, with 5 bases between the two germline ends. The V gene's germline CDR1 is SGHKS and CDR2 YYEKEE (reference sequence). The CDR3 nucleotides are TGTGCCAGCAGCTTGGTTTTTAGCACAGATACGCAGTATTTT. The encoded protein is CASSLVFSTDTQYF.

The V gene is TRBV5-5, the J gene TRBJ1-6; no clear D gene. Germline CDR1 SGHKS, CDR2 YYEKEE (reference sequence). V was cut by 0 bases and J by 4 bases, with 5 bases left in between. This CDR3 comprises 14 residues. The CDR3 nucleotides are TGTGCCAGCAGCTTGGAGTCGTATAATTCACCCCTCCACTTT. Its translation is CASSLESYNSPLHF.

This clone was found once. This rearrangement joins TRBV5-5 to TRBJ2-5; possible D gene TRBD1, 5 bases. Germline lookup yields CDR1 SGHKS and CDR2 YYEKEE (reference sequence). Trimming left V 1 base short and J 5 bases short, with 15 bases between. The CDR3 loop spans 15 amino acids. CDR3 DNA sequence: TGTGCCAGCAGCTTGCGACTTCAGGGTGATGAGACCCAGTACTTC. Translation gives CASSLRLQGDETQYF.

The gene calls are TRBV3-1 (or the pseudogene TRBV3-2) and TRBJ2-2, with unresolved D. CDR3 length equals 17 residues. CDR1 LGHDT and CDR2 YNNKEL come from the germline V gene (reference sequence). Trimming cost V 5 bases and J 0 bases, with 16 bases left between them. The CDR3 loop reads CASSVAQASTNTGELFF. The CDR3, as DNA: TGTGCCAGCAGCGTAGCCCAGGCATCCACGAACACCGGGGAGCTGTTTTTT.

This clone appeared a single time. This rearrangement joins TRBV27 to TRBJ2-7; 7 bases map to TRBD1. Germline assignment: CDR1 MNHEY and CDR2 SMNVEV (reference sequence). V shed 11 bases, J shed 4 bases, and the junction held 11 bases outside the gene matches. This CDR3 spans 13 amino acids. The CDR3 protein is CAVPGQRSYEQYF. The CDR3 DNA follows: TGTGCCGTACCGGGACAGCGTTCTTACGAGCAGTACTTC.

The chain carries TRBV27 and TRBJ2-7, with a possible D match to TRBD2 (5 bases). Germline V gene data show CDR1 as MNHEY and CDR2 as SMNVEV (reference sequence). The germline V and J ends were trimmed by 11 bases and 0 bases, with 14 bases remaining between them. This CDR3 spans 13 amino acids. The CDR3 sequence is CAVSSGSSYEQYF. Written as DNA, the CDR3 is TGTGCCGTATCAAGTGGGAGCTCCTACGAGCAGTACTTC.

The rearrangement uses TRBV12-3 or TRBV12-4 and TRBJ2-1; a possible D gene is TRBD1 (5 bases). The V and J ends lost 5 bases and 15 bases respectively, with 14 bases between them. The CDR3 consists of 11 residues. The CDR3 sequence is CASSHNRKVFF. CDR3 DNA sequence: TGTGCCAGCAGTCATAACAGGAAGGTGTTCTTC.

The CDR3 loop is CASSPGQGLNYGYTF. CDR3 in DNA: TGTGCCAGCTCACCAGGACAGGGATTGAACTATGGCTACACCTTC. The chain couples TRBV18 to TRBJ1-2, with 8 bases that match TRBD1. CDR1 is KGHSH and CDR2 is LQKENI in the germline V gene. The trim removed 2 bases at V and 2 bases at J, leaving 4 bases unmatched. The CDR3 spans 15 residues.

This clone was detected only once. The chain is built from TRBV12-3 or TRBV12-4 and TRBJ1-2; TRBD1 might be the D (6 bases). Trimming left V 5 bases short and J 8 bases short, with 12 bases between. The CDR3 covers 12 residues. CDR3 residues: CASSPGGGGYTF. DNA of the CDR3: TGTGCCAGCAGTCCTGGTGGGGGCGGCTACACCTTC.

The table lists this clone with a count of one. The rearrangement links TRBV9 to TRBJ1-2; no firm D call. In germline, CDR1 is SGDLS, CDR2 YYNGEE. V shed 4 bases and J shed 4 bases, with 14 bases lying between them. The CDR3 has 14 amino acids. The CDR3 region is CASSPSTGVYGYTF. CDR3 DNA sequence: TGTGCCAGCAGCCCCTCGACCGGAGTCTATGGCTACACCTTC.

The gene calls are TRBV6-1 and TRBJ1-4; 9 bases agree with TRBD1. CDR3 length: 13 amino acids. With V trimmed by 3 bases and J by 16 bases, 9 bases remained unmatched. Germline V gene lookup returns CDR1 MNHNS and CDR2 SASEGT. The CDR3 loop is CASSDGLGQGTFF. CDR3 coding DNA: TGTGCCAGCAGTGACGGCCTAGGACAGGGGACGTTTTTT.

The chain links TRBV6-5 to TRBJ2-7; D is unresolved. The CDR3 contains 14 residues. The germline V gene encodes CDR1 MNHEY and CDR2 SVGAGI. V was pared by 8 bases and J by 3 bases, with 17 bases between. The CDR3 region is CASCPGPINYEQYF. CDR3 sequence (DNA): TGTGCCAGCTGCCCCGGGCCGATCAACTACGAGCAGTACTTC.

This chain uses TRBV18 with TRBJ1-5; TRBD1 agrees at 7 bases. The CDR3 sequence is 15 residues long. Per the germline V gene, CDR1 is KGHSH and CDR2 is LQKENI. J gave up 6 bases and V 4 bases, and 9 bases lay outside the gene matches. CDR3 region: CASSRRQGGGQPQHF. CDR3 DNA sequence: TGTGCCAGCTCACGGAGACAGGGAGGGGGTCAGCCCCAGCATTTT.

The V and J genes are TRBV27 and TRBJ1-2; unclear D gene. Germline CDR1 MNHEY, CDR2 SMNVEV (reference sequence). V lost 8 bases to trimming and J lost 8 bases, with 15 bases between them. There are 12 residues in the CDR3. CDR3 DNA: TGTGCCAGCGCCACATCAGCGACGGGCTACACCTTC. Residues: CASATSATGYTF.

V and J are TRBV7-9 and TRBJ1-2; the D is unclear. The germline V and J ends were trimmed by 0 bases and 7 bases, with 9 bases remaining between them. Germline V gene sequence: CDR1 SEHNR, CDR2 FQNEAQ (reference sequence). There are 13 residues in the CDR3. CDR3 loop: CASSLAPRGGYTF. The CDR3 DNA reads TGTGCCAGCAGCTTAGCCCCCCGGGGTGGCTACACCTTC.

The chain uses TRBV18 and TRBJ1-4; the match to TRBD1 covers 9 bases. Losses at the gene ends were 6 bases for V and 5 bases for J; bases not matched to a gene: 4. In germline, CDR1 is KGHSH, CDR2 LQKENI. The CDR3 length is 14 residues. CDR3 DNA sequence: TGTGCCAGCTCGGGACAGGGAACCAATGAAAAACTGTTTTTT. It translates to CASSGQGTNEKLFF.

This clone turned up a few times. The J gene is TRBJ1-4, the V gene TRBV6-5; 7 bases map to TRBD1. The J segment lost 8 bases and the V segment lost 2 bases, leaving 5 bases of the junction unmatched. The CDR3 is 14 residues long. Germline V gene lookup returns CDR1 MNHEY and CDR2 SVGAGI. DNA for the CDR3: TGTGCCAGCAGTTACAGGGGGCCTAGGGAAAAACTGTTTTTT. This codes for CASSYRGPREKLFF.

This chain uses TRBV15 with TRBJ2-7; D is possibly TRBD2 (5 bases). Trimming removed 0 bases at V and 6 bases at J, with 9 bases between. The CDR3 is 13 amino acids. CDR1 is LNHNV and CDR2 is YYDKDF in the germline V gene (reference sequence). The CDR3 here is CATSRENRGEQYF. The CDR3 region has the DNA TGTGCCACCAGCAGAGAAAACCGGGGCGAGCAGTACTTC.

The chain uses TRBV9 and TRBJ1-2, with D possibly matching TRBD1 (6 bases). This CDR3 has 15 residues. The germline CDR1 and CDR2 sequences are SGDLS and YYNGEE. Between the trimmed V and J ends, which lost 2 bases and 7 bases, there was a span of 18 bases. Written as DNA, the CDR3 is TGTGCCAGCAGCGTGGGGCCGGGACAACCCCTTGGCTACACCTTC. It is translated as CASSVGPGQPLGYTF.

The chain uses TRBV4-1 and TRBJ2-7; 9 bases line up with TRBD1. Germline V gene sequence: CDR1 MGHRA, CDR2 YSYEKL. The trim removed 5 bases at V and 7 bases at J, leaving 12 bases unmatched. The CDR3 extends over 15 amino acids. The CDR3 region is CASSLPGQGVGEQYF. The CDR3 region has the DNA TGCGCCAGCAGCTTACCGGGACAGGGTGTAGGGGAGCAGTACTTC.

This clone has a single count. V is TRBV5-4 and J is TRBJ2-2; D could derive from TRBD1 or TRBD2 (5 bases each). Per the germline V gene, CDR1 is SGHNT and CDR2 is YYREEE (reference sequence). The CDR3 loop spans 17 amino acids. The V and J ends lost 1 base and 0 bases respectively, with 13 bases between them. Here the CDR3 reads CASSLRQGPSNTGELFF. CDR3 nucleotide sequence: TGTGCCAGCAGCTTGCGCCAGGGACCGTCGAACACCGGGGAGCTGTTTTTT.